The sequence of this T cell receptor (beta chain) was determined in a study of T cell responses to AZD1222 COVID-19 vaccine (dated by TCRdb to the early 2020s). In the study overall: Because spike-specific TCR depth and breadth did not differ between the two schedules, AZD1222 recipients who got a second dose at roughly 4 weeks were pooled with those who got a second dose at roughly 12 weeks. Trial participants were enrolled by age into subgroups of 18-55, 56-69 and 70-plus years, and around 150, 28 and 57 TCR-sequenced participants, respectively, were included in these subgroups. A total of approximately 240 trial participants underwent TCR sequencing, of whom nearly 210 had received two doses of AZD1222 and some 26 had received two doses of the MenACWY control vaccine.

The cysteine opens and the phenylalanine closes a CDR3 of 16 amino acids. The read is trimmed to its CDR3 DNA, 48 bases read in frame from base 1. In the germline V gene, CDR1 corresponds to SGHTA and CDR2 to FQGNSA. V ends up 2 bases short and J 0 bases short, with an unmatched junction base count of 4. The CDR3 regions of human TCRbeta chains were subjected to immunosequencing. In the authors' own workflow: TCRs in the repertoires were matched against a reference library of SARS-CoV-2-specific TCRs that had been generated with the MIRA antigen-specificity platform. Breadth was defined as the fraction of unique TCRs that were SARS-CoV-2-associated, and depth was defined as the fraction of total T cells that were SARS-CoV-2-associated. Using the MIRA data, every spike-specific TCR was mapped to the spike region that the TCR reacted to and assigned to either a CD4 or a CD8 class. Log10-transformed breadth and depth values were compared by one-way ANOVA with Sidak's multiple comparisons tests. In TCRdb, the immuneACCESS table is reduced to in-frame sequences with V and J assigned. These tables do not hold every clone; where another copy was compared, an unresolved V gene accounts for under half, and the others remain unexplained. That table furnishes V, J and clone size, whereas the DNA furnished D and trimming. The sample yields fewer than 110,000 clones; around 83% were counted once. About 1.5% of the sample is in the top ten clones.

The sample's time point label, decoded: baseline before first vaccination. The vaccinee samples were drawn from two UK trials, COV001 and COV002, one of which was a single-blind randomized controlled phase 2/3 trial testing AZD1222 (ChAdOx1 nCoV-19) in healthy adults. For TCRbeta chain sequencing, PBMC samples were collected from trial participants at day 0 and at day 28 after the second dose. A note on this clone: Its recognized antigen is unknown. No quality values exist for individual bases; no much larger clone is one base distant.

What the research found in general, with its limitations: Participants were mostly white British and included more females than males, and it was suggested by the authors that clonal diversity may have been underestimated. Because no day 14 peak-response samples were available, the repertoires could be characterized only after the peak T cell response. CD4 TCRs associated with the vaccine covered the entire spike protein, and the dominant responses were in regions 160-218 and 743-854. Reportedly, almost half of the unique spike-specific TCRs recognized epitopes lying outside the regions that are mutated in the B.1.351 and B.1.1.7 variants. The 56-69-year group was small, and its depth increase did not reach significance, likely because of low power. Spike-specific TCR breadth and depth rose significantly after two AZD1222 doses compared with day 0 and with MenACWY recipients. Conclusions about previously exposed vaccinees are limited because only six or seven AZD1222 recipients were SARS-CoV-2 seropositive at baseline.

The V and J genes are TRBV7-2 and TRBJ2-4; TRBD2 lines up with 7 middle nucleotides. The sample consisted of peripheral blood, taken on day 0 of AZD1222 vaccination. The sequence was obtained from an adult in good health. The DNA reads as follows: TGTGCCAGCAGCTTACTGGTAGCGGGAGCCAAAAACATTCAGTACTTC. Its protein product is CASSLLVAGAKNIQYF.